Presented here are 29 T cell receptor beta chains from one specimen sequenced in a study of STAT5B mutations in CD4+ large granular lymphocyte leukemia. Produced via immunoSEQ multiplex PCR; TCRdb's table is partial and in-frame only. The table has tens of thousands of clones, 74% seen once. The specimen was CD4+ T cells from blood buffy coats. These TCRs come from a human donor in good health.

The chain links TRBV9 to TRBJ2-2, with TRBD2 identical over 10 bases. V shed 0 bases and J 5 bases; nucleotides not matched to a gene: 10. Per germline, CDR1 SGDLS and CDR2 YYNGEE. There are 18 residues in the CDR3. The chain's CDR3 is CASSVVPSGGLETGELFF. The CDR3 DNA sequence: TGTGCCAGCAGCGTAGTTCCTAGCGGGGGCCTAGAGACCGGGGAGCTGTTTTTT.

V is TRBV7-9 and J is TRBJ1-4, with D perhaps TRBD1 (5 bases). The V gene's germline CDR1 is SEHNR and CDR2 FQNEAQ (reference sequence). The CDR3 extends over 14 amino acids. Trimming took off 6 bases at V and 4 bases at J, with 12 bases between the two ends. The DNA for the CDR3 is TGTGCCAGCAGTCTCACGGGGCTTAATGAAAAACTGTTTTTT. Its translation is CASSLTGLNEKLFF.

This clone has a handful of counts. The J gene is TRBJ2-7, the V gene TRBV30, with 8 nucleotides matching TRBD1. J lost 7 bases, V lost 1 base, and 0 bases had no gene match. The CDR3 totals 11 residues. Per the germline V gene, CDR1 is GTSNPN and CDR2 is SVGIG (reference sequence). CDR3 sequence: CAWSDRGEQYF. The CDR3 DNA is TGTGCCTGGAGTGACAGGGGGGAGCAGTACTTC. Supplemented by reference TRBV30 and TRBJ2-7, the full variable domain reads SQTIHQWPATLVQPVGSPLSLECTVEGTSNPNLYWYRQAAGRGLQLLFYSVGIGQISSEVPQNLSASRPQDRQFILSSKKLLLSDSGFYLCAWSDRGEQYFGPGTRLTVT.

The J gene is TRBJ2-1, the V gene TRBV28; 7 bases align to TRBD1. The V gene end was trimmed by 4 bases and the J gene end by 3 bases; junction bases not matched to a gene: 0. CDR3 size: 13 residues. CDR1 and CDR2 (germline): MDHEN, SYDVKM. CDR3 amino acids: CASSWDSYNEQFF. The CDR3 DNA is TGTGCCAGCAGTTGGGACAGCTACAATGAGCAGTTCTTC.

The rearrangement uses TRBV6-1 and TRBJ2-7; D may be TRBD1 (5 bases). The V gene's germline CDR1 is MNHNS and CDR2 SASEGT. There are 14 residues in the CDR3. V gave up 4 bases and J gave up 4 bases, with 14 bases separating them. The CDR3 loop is CASSAQGTWYEQYV. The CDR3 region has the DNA TGTGCCAGCAGTGCTCAGGGTACGTGGTACGAGCAGTACGTC.

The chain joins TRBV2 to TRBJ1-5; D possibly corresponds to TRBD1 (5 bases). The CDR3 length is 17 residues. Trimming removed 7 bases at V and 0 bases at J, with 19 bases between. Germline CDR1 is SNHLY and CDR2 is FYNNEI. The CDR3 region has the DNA TGTGCCAGCACCCTATCTAGCAGGGTGGATAGCAATCAGCCCCAGCATTTT. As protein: CASTLSSRVDSNQPQHF.

The CDR3 DNA sequence: TGTGCCAGCAGCTTAGCTGCGGGCAGGAATTCACCCCTCCACTTT. This sequence encodes CASSLAAGRNSPLHF. This chain connects TRBV7-9 to TRBJ1-6; the D is unclear. CDR3 size: 15 residues. V was trimmed by 0 bases and J by 7 bases, leaving 10 bases between them. CDR1 is SEHNR and CDR2 is FQNEAQ in the germline V gene (reference sequence).

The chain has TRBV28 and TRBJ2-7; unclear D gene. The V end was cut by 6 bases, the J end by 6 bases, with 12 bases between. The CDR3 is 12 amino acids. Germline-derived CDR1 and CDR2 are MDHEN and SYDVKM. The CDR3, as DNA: TGTGCCAGCAGAAACGCCCCTTCCGAGCAGTACTTC. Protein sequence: CASRNAPSEQYF.

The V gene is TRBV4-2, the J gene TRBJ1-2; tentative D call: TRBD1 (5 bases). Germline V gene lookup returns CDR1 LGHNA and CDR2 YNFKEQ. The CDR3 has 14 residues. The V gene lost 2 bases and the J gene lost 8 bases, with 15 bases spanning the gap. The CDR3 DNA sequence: TGTGCCAGCAGCCAAAGGCGGGGGGGAGAAGGCTACACCTTC. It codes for CASSQRRGGEGYTF.

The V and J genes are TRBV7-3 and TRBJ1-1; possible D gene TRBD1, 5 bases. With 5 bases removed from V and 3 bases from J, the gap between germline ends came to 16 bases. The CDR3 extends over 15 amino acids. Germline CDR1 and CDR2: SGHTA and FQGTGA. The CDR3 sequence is CASSGRDLSDTEAFF. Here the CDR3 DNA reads TGTGCCAGCAGCGGCCGGGACTTAAGCGACACTGAAGCTTTCTTT.

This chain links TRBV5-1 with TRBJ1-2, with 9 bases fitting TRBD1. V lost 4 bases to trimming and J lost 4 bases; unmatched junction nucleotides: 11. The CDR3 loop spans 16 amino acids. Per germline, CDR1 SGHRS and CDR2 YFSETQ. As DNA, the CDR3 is TGCGCCAGCAGCCCACGTCCCGGGACAGGGATCTATGGCTACACCTTC. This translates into CASSPRPGTGIYGYTF.

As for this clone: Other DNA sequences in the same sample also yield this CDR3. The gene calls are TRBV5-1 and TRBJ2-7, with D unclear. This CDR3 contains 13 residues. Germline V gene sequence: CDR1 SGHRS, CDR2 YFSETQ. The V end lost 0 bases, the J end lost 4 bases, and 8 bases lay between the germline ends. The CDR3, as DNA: TGCGCCAGCAGCTTGGCCGGAGAATACGAGCAGTACTTC. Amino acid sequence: CASSLAGEYEQYF.

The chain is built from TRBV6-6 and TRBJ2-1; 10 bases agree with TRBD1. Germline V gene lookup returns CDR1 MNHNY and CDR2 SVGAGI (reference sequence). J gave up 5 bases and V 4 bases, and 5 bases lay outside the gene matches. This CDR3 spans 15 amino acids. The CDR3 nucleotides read TGTGCCAGCAGTTCCCGGGACAGGGGAAACAATGAGCAGTTCTTC. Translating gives CASSSRDRGNNEQFF.

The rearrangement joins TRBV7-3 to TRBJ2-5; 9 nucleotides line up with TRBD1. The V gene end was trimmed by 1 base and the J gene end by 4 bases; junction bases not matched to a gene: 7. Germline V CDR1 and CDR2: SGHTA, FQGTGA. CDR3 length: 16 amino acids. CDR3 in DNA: TGTGCCAGCAGCTTAAGAGCTCCGGGACAGGGAGAGACCCAGTACTTC. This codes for CASSLRAPGQGETQYF. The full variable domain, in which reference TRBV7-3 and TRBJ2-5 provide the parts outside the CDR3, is GAGVSQTPSNKVTEKGKYVELRCDPISGHTALYWYRQSLGQGPEFLIYFQGTGAADDSGLPNDRFFAVRPEGSVSTLKIQRTERGDSAVYLCASSLRAPGQGETQYFGPGTRLLVL.

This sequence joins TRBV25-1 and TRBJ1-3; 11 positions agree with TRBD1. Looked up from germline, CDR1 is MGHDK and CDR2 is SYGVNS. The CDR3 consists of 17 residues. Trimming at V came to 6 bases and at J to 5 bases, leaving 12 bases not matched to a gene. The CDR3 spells CASSDFFRTGGRNTIYF. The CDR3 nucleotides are TGTGCCAGCAGCGATTTTTTCAGGACAGGGGGCAGAAACACCATATATTTT.

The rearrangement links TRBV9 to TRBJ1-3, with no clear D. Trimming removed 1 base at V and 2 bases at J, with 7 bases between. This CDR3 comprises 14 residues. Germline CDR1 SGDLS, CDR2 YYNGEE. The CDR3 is CASSVQPAGNTIYF. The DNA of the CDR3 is TGTGCCAGCAGCGTACAGCCAGCTGGAAACACCATATATTTT.

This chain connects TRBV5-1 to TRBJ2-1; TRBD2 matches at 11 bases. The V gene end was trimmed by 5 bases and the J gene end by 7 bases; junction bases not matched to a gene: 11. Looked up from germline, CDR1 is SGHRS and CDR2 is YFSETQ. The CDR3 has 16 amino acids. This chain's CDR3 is CASRVDIAGGRNEQFF. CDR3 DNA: TGCGCCAGCAGGGTGGACATAGCGGGAGGGAGGAATGAGCAGTTCTTC.

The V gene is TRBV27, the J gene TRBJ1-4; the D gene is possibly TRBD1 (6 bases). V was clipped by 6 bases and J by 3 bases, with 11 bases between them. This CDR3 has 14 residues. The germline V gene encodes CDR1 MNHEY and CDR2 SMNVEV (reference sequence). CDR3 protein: CASRPGAANEKLFF. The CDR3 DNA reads TGTGCCAGCAGGCCAGGGGCGGCTAATGAAAAACTGTTTTTT.

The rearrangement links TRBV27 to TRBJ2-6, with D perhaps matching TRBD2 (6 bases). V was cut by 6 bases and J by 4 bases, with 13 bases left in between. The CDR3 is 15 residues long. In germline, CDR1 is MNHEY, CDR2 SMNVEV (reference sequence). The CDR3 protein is CASRGGGVGANVLTF. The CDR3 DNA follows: TGTGCCAGCAGAGGCGGCGGGGTGGGGGCCAACGTCCTGACTTTC.

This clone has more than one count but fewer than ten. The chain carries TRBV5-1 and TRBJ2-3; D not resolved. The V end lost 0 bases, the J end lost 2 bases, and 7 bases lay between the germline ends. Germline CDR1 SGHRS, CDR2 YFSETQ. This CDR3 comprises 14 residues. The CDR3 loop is CASSLDYSTDTQYF. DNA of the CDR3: TGCGCCAGCAGCTTGGACTATTCCACAGATACGCAGTATTTT.

In DNA, the CDR3 is TGTGCCAGTAGCCGACAGGGCTCCACAGATACGCAGTATTTT. Its translation is CASSRQGSTDTQYF. The chain employs TRBV19 and TRBJ2-3; TRBD1 aligns across 7 bases. Trimming removed 6 bases from V and 2 bases from J; junction bases left unmatched: 5. This CDR3 is built from 14 residues. Per germline, CDR1 LNHDA and CDR2 SQIVND (reference sequence).

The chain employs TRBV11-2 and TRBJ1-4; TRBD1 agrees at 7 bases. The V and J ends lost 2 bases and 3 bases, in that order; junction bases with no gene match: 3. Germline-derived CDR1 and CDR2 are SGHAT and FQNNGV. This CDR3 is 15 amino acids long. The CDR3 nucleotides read TGTGCCAGCAGCTTACCGGGGACAGCTAATGAAAAACTGTTTTTT. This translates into CASSLPGTANEKLFF. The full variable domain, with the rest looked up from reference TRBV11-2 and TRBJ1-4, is EAGVAQSPRYKIIEKRQSVAFWCNPISGHATLYWYQQILGQGPKLLIQFQNNGVVDDSQLPKDRFSAERLKGVDSTLKIQPAKLEDSAVYLCASSLPGTANEKLFFGSGTQLSVL.

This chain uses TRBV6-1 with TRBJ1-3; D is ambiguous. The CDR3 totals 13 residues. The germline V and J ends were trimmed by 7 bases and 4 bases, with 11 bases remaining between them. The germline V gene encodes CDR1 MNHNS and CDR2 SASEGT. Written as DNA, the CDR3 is TGTGCCAGCAACCTAATACGGGGAAACACCATATATTTT. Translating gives CASNLIRGNTIYF.

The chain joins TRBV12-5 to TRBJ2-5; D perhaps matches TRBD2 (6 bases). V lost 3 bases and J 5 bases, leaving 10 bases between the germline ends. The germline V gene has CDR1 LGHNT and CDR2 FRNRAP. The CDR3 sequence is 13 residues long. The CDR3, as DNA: TGTGCTAGTGGTTTCCCCGGGGGTGAGACCCAGTACTTC. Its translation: CASGFPGGETQYF.

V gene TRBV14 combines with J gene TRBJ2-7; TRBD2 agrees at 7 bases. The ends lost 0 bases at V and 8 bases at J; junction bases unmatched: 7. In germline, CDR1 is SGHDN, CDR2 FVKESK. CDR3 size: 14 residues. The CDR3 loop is CASSQESASGKQYF. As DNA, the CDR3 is TGTGCCAGCAGCCAAGAGTCGGCTAGCGGAAAGCAGTACTTC.

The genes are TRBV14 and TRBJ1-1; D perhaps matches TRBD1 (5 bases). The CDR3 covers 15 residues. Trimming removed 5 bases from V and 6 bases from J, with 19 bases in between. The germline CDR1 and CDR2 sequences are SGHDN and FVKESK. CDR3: CASSGLRGGESEAFF. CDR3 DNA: TGTGCCAGCAGCGGGCTGAGGGGCGGTGAATCTGAAGCTTTCTTT.

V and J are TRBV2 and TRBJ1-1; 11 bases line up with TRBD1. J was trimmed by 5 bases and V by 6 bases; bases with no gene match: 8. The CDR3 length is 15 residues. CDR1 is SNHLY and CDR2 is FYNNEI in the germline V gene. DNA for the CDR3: TGTGCCAGCAGGGGGACAGGGGGATTGGGAACTGAAGCTTTCTTT. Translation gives CASRGTGGLGTEAFF.

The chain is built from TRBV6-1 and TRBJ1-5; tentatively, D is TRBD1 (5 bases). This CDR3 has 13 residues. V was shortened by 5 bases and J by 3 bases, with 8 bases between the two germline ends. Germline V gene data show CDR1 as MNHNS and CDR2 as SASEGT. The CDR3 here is CASSRQNNQPQHF. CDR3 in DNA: TGTGCCAGCAGTAGACAGAACAATCAGCCCCAGCATTTT.

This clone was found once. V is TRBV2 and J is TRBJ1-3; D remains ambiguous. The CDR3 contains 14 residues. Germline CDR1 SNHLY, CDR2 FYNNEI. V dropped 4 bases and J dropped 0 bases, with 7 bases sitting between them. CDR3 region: CASSVEVSGNTIYF. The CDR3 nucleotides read TGTGCCAGCAGTGTAGAAGTCTCTGGAAACACCATATATTTT. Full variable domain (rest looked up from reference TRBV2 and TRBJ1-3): EPEVTQTPSHQVTQMGQEVILRCVPISNHLYFYWYRQILGQKVEFLVSFYNNEISEKSEIFDDQFSVERPDGSNFTLKIRSTKLEDSAMYFCASSVEVSGNTIYFGEGSWLTVV.